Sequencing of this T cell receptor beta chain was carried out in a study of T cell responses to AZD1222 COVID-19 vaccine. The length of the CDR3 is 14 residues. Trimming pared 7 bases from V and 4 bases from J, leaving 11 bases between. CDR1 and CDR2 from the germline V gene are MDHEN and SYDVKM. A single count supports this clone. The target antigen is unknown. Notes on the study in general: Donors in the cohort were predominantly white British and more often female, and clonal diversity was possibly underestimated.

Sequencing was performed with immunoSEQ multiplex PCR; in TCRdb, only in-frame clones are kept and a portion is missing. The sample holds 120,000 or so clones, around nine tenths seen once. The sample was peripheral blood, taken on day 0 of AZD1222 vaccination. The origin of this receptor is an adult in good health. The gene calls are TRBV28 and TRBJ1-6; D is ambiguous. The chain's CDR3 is CASKIDKYNSPLHF. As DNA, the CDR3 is TGTGCCAGCAAGATAGACAAGTATAATTCACCCCTCCACTTT.